These T cell receptor beta chains were read from a single sample in a study of T cells in tumors after PD-1 blockade. Sequencing was performed with immunoSEQ multiplex PCR; in TCRdb, only in-frame clones are kept and a portion is missing. The data contain some 43,000 clones, 81% of them singletons. This specimen was PBMCs, taken before anti-PD-1 treatment. All receptors come from a human donor with basal cell carcinoma. CDR3s include the opening cysteine and the closing phenylalanine or tryptophan. Each record gives: V gene, J gene, D gene, clone size, CDR3 DNA, CDR3 protein. The D gene is left open where the match is weak. The size field is filled for only some rows; it gives once, few, many or a size class.

v_call: TRBV7-9; j_call: TRBJ1-6; d_call: TRBD1; clone_size: few; cdr3_nt: TGTGCCAGCAGCCGAGACAGGGACCAATATAATTCACCCCTCCACTTT; cdr3_aa: CASSRDRDQYNSPLHF
v_call: TRBV30; j_call: TRBJ2-1; d_call: -; clone_size: -; cdr3_nt: TGTGCCTGGATGGCTACATCCGATGAGCAGTTCTTC; cdr3_aa: CAWMATSDEQFF
v_call: TRBV5-1; j_call: TRBJ2-7; d_call: -; clone_size: few; cdr3_nt: TGCGCCAGCAGCTTGTCAGATTTCAACGAGCAGTACTTC; cdr3_aa: CASSLSDFNEQYF
v_call: TRBV6-5; j_call: TRBJ2-7; d_call: TRBD1; clone_size: -; cdr3_nt: TGTGCCAGCAGCCCCGGGACAGGGTACGAGCAGTACTTC; cdr3_aa: CASSPGTGYEQYF
v_call: TRBV21-1; j_call: TRBJ2-1; d_call: -; clone_size: -; cdr3_nt: TGTGCCAGCAGCAAAGTGGTCAGGGTGAATGAGCAGTTCTTC; cdr3_aa: CASSKVVRVNEQFF
v_call: TRBV7-9; j_call: TRBJ2-5; d_call: TRBD2; clone_size: -; cdr3_nt: TGTGCCAGCAGCCCCCCCGTGCGGGGGGGGGAGACCCAGTACTTC; cdr3_aa: CASSPPVRGGETQYF
v_call: TRBV30; j_call: TRBJ1-1; d_call: -; clone_size: -; cdr3_nt: TGTGCCTGGAGCAGGGACACTGAAGCTTTCTTT; cdr3_aa: CAWSRDTEAFF
v_call: TRBV7-9; j_call: TRBJ2-7; d_call: -; clone_size: few; cdr3_nt: TGTGCCAGCAAGGACAGCTCCTACGAGCAGTACTTC; cdr3_aa: CASKDSSYEQYF
v_call: TRBV13; j_call: TRBJ2-7; d_call: -; clone_size: -; cdr3_nt: TGTGCCAGCGTGCCAACCCCCCCCTCCTACGAGCAGTACTTC; cdr3_aa: CASVPTPPSYEQYF
v_call: TRBV23-1; j_call: TRBJ2-6; d_call: -; clone_size: -; cdr3_nt: TGCGCCAGCAGTCGGAAGCTCGAAATGGGGCCCTTAGACTCTGGGGCCAACGTCCTGACTTTC; cdr3_aa: CASSRKLEMGPLDSGANVLTF
v_call: TRBV14; j_call: TRBJ2-3; d_call: -; clone_size: few; cdr3_nt: TGTGCCAGCAGCCAAGTCGACTTCTACACAGATACGCAGTATTTT; cdr3_aa: CASSQVDFYTDTQYF
v_call: TRBV28; j_call: TRBJ1-6; d_call: -; clone_size: -; cdr3_nt: TGTGCCAGCAGCGCCGGGACACTGGGCGATAAGGCCCTCCACTTT; cdr3_aa: CASSAGTLGDKALHF
v_call: TRBV11-1; j_call: TRBJ2-1; d_call: -; clone_size: once; cdr3_nt: TGTGCCAGCAGCTTAGCGGGGAGCAGCCGGGAGGAGCAGTTCTTC; cdr3_aa: CASSLAGSSREEQFF
v_call: TRBV20-1; j_call: TRBJ2-5; d_call: -; clone_size: -; cdr3_nt: TGCAGTGCTAGTTCGTTCTCCGAAGAGACCCAGTACTTC; cdr3_aa: CSASSFSEETQYF
v_call: TRBV4-2; j_call: TRBJ2-7; d_call: -; clone_size: few; cdr3_nt: TGTGCCAGCAGCCAAGATGTCGGATGGGTGCAGGACACCTTGGGGGAGCAGTACTTC; cdr3_aa: CASSQDVGWVQDTLGEQYF
v_call: TRBV5-1; j_call: TRBJ1-3; d_call: -; clone_size: few; cdr3_nt: TGCGCCAGCAGCTTGGGGACGGTCTCTGGAAACACCATATATTTT; cdr3_aa: CASSLGTVSGNTIYF
v_call: TRBV6-2/TRBV6-3; j_call: TRBJ2-7; d_call: -; clone_size: -; cdr3_nt: TGTGCCAGCAGTACCCCACACGGCTACGAGCAGTACTTC; cdr3_aa: CASSTPHGYEQYF
v_call: TRBV29-1; j_call: TRBJ1-2; d_call: -; clone_size: -; cdr3_nt: TGCAGCGTTGATTCCAGGGAGTATGGCTACACCTTC; cdr3_aa: CSVDSREYGYTF
v_call: TRBV9; j_call: TRBJ2-3; d_call: TRBD2; clone_size: -; cdr3_nt: TGTGCCAGCAGCGTAACGGCGGGGGGCAGCACAGATACGCAGTATTTT; cdr3_aa: CASSVTAGGSTDTQYF
v_call: TRBV6-2/TRBV6-3; j_call: TRBJ2-7; d_call: -; clone_size: -; cdr3_nt: TGTGCCAGCAGTTACCGGGACACCTACGAGCAGTACTTC; cdr3_aa: CASSYRDTYEQYF
v_call: TRBV28; j_call: TRBJ1-3; d_call: -; clone_size: -; cdr3_nt: TGTGCCAGCAGTTTAACCAGGGCTGGAAACACCATATATTTT; cdr3_aa: CASSLTRAGNTIYF
v_call: TRBV6-5; j_call: TRBJ2-3; d_call: TRBD1; clone_size: -; cdr3_nt: TGTGCCAGCAGCCGCGGACAGGGGACAGATACGCAGTATTTT; cdr3_aa: CASSRGQGTDTQYF
v_call: TRBV6-2/TRBV6-3; j_call: TRBJ2-7; d_call: -; clone_size: -; cdr3_nt: TGTGCCAGCAGTTACTCGTCGGTCAGATGGAACTTC; cdr3_aa: CASSYSSVRWNF
v_call: TRBV20-1; j_call: TRBJ1-4; d_call: -; clone_size: -; cdr3_nt: TGCAGTGCTAGTCGCGGGGCAACTAATGAAAAACTGTTTTTT; cdr3_aa: CSASRGATNEKLFF
v_call: TRBV9; j_call: TRBJ1-1; d_call: -; clone_size: -; cdr3_nt: TGTGCCAGCAGCCCGAGGAGGACAGCAAGAGGTACGAACACTGAAGCTTTCTTT; cdr3_aa: CASSPRRTARGTNTEAFF
v_call: TRBV5-1; j_call: TRBJ1-4; d_call: -; clone_size: -; cdr3_nt: TGCGCCAGCAGCTTGTTTTACAGTTCTACAACTAATGAAAAACTGTTTTTT; cdr3_aa: CASSLFYSSTTNEKLFF
v_call: TRBV10-2; j_call: TRBJ2-7; d_call: TRBD1; clone_size: few; cdr3_nt: TGCGCCAGCAGCGAAGCTTCTACAGGGGTGTACGAGCAGTACTTC; cdr3_aa: CASSEASTGVYEQYF